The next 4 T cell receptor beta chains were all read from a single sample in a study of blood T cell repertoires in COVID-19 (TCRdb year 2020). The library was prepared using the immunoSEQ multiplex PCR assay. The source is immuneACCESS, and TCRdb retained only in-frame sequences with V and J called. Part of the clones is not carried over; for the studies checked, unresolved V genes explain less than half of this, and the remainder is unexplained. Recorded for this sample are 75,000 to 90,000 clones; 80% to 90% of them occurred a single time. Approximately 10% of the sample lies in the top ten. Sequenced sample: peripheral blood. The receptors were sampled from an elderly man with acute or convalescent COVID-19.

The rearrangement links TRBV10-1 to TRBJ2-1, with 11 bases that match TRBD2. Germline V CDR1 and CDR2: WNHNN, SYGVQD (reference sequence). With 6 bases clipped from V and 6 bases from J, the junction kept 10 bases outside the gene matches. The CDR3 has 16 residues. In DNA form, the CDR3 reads TGCGCCAGCAGCCCCGGTCGTAGCGGGGGGGCCAATGAGCAGTTCTTC. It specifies CASSPGRSGGANEQFF.

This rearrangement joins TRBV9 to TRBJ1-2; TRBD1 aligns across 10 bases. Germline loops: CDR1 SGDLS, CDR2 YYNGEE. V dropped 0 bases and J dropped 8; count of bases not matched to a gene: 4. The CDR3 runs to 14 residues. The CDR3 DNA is TGTGCCAGCAGCGTAGTAGGACAGGGGGGAGGCTACACCTTC. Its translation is CASSVVGQGGGYTF.

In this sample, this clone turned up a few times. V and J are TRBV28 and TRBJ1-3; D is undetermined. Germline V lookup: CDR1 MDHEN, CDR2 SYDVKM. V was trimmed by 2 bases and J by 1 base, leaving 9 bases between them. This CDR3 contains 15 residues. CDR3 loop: CASSLEDGSGNTIYF. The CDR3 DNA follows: TGTGCCAGCAGTTTAGAGGATGGTTCTGGAAACACCATATATTTT.

The CDR3 DNA sequence: TGTGCCAGCAGTGGGACAGGGGGGAGGGGGACCCAGTACTTC. Encoded protein: CASSGTGGRGTQYF. The chain links TRBV27 to TRBJ2-5; 11 bases line up with TRBD1. Losses at the gene ends were 5 bases for V and 7 bases for J; bases not matched to a gene: 6. Germline CDR1 is MNHEY and CDR2 is SMNVEV (reference sequence). CDR3 length: 14 residues.